This is a list of T cell receptor beta chains from one sample in a study of blood T cell repertoires in COVID-19. Profiling relied on immunoSEQ multiplex PCR, and the TCRdb table lists in-frame clones only, not all of them. This sample carries approximately 240,000 clones, 84% of them seen once, and the ten largest clones take under 4.5%. Sequencing was done on a sample of peripheral blood. The receptor source for this set is a man aged 45 to 65 with acute or convalescent COVID-19. The CDR3 runs from the conserved cysteine through the conserved F or W. D genes are given only for firm matches.

D,J,V,DNA,CDR3
.,TRBJ2-7,TRBV5-6,TGTGCCAGCAGCTTGGGTGGCACAACCGAGCAGTACTTC,CASSLGGTTEQYF
.,TRBJ2-7,TRBV9,TGTGCCAGCAGCTTTAGCGTAAGCTCCTACGAGCAGTACTTC,CASSFSVSSYEQYF
TRBD1,TRBJ1-2,TRBV9,TGTGCCAGCAGCGTGACAGGGGCGGACTATGGCTACACCTTC,CASSVTGADYGYTF
TRBD1,TRBJ1-3,TRBV30,TGTGCCTGGGGGCCTCTTTCAACAGGGGCTGGAAACACCATATATTTT,CAWGPLSTGAGNTIYF
.,TRBJ2-7,TRBV11-2,TGTGCCAGCAGCTTCTCGCCAGGGGTGGACGAGCAGTACTTC,CASSFSPGVDEQYF
TRBD1,TRBJ2-7,TRBV29-1,TGCAGCGTTGAAGCGGGACAGGGACTCTGGGAGCAGTACTTC,CSVEAGQGLWEQYF
TRBD2,TRBJ2-7,TRBV6-5,TGTGCCAGCAGTTACCGCCGGGGAGCGGGAGGGTACGAGCAGTACTTC,CASSYRRGAGGYEQYF
TRBD2,TRBJ2-1,TRBV5-4,TGTGCCAGCAGCCGCCAGGGTAGCGGGAGGCTTTCCTACAATGAGCAGTTCTTC,CASSRQGSGRLSYNEQFF
TRBD2,TRBJ2-7,TRBV7-8,TGTGCCAGCAGCTTAGCTCGGGGGGGTGGAACCTACGAGCAGTACTTC,CASSLARGGGTYEQYF
.,TRBJ2-1,TRBV24-1,TGTGCCACCAGTGATCCCCGGACTCTCAATGAGCAGTTCTTC,CATSDPRTLNEQFF